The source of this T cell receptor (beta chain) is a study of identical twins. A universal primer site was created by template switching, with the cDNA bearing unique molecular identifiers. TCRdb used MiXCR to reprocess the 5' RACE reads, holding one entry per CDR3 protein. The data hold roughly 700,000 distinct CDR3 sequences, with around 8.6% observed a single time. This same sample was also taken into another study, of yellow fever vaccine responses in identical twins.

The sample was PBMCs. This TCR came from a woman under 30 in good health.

The CDR3 loop is CASSPGLGGLEQYF. The DNA of the CDR3 is TGTGCCAGCTCACCGGGCCTTGGGGGGCTCGAGCAGTACTTC. V is TRBV18 and J is TRBJ2-7; D may match TRBD1 or TRBD2 (6 bases each). The CDR3 runs 14 residues. Germline CDR1 reads KGHSH; CDR2 reads LQKENI. The V and J ends lost 3 bases and 6 bases respectively, with 15 bases between them.